The T cell receptor (beta chain) under discussion was sequenced for a study of regulatory T cells in long-lasting Graves disease. The CDR3 sequence is 13 residues long. CDR1 is MNHNS and CDR2 is SASEGT in the germline V gene. V was shortened by 0 bases and J by 7 bases, with 7 bases between the two germline ends. There are many counts of this clonotype. The target antigen is unknown. In building TCR beta libraries, iRepertoire HTBI primers were used together with Arm-PCR of CDR3 regions. TCRdb used MiXCR to reprocess the multiplex PCR reads, holding one entry per CDR3 protein. The sample has hundreds of thousands of distinct CDR3 sequences, about 16% seen once. Documented time point: newly diagnosed GD, antithyroid drugs for less than 3 months. TCR sequences were obtained from RNA taken from PBMCs. Overall study findings and caveats: New patients shared fewer public clonotypes (roughly 910) than persistent patients did (about 3,000). Persistent disease samples used TRBV28, TRBJ1-2 and TRBJ2-5 preferentially.

A further study also used this sample, focusing on T cells in Graves' hyperthyroidism and ophthalmopathy.

The chain links TRBV6-1 to TRBJ1-5; D gene ambiguous. The sequencing here drew on peripheral blood mononuclear cells (PBMCs), taken at new diagnosis, from a patient treated with antithyroid drugs. This clonotype originated in a middle-aged woman with Graves disease. The CDR3 nucleotides are TGTGCCAGCAGTGAAGCTGTGAGACAGCCCCAGCATTTT. Amino acid sequence: CASSEAVRQPQHF.